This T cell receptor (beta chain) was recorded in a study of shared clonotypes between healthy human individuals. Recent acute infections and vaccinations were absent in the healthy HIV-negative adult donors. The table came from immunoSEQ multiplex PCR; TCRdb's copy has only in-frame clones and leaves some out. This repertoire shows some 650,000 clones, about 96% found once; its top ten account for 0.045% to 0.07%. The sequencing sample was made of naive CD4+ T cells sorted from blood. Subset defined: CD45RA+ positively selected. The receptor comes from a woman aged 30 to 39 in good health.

The CDR3, as DNA: TGTGCCAGCAGCTTCCGGGGCTTTGTCAATCAGCCCCAGCATTTT. As protein: CASSFRGFVNQPQHF. The chain employs TRBV7-2 and TRBJ1-5; maybe TRBD1 (5 bases). Trimming cost V 3 bases and J 3 bases, with 12 bases left between them. This CDR3 is built from 15 residues. Germline V lookup: CDR1 SGHTA, CDR2 FQGNSA.